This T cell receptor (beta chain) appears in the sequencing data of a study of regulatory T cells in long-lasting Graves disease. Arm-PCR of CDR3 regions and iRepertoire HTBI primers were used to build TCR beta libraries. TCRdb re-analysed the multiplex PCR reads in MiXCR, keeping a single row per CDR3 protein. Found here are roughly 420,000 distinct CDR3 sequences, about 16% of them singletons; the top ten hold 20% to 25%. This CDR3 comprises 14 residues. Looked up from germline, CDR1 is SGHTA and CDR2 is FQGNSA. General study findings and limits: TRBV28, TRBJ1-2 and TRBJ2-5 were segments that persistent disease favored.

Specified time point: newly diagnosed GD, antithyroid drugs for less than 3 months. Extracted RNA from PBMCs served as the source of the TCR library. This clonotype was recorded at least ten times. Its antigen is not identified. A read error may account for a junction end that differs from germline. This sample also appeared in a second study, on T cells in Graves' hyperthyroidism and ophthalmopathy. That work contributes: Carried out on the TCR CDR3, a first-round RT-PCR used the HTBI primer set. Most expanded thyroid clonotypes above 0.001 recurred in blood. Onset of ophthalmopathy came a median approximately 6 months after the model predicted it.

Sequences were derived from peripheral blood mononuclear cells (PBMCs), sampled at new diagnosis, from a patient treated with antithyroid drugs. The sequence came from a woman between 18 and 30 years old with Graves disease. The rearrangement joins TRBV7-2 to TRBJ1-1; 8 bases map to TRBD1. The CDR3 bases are TGCGCCAGCAGCGCAGGGGGCGAGAACACTGAAGCTTTCTTT. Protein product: CASSAGGENTEAFF.